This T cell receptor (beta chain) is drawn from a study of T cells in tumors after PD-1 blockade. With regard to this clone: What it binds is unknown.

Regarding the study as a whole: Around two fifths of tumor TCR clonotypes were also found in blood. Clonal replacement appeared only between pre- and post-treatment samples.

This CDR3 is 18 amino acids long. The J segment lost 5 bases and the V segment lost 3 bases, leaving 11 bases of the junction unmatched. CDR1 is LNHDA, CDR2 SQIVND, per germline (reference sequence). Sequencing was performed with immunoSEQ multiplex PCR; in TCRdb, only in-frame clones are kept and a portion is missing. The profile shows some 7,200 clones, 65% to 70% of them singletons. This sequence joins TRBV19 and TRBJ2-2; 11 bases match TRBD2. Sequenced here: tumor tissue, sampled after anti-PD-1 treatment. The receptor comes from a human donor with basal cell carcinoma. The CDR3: CASSIGWEPSGGTGELFF. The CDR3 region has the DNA TGTGCCAGTAGTATCGGGTGGGAGCCTAGCGGGGGGACCGGGGAGCTGTTTTTT.